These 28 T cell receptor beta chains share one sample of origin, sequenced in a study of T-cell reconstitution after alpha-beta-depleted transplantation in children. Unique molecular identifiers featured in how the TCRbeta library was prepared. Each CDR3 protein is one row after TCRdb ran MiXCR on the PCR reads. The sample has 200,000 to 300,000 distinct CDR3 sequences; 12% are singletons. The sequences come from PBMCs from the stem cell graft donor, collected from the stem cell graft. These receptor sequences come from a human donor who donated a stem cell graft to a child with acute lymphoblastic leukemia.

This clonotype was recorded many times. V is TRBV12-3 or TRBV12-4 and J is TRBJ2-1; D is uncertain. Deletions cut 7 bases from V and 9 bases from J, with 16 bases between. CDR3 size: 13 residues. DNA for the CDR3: TGTGCCAGCAACACTGGGGAAGGTGGTGAGCAGTTCTTC. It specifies CASNTGEGGEQFF.

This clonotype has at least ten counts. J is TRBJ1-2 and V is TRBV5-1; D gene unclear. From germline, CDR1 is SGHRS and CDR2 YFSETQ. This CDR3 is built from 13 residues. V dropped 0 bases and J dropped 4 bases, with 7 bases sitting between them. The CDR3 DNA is TGCGCCAGCAGCTTGGCCGACGGCTATGGCTACACCTTC. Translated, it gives CASSLADGYGYTF.

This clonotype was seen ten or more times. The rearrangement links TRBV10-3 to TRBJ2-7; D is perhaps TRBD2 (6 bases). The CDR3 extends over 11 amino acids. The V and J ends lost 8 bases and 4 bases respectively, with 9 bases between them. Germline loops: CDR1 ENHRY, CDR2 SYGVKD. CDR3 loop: CAISSAYEQYF. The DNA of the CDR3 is TGTGCCATCTCTAGCGCTTACGAGCAGTACTTC.

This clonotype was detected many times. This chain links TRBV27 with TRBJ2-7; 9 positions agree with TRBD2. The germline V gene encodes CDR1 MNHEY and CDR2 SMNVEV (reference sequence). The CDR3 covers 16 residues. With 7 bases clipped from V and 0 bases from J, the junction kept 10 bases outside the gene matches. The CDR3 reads CASKISGGTYSYEQYF. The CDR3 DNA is TGTGCCAGCAAGATTAGCGGGGGAACTTACTCCTACGAGCAGTACTTC.

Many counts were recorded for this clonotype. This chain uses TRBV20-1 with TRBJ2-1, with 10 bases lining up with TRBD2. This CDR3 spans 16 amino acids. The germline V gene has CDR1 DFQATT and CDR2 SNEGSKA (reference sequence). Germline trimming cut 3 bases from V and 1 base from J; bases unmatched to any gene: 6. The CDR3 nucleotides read TGCAGTGCTAGGGCTAGCGGGAGTTGGTCCTACAATGAGCAGTTCTTC. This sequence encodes CSARASGSWSYNEQFF.

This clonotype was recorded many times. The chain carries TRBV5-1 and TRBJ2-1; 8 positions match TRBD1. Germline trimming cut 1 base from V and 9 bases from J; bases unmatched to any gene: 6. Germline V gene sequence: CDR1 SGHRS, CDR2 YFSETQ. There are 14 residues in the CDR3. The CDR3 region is CASSLIRGLSEQFF. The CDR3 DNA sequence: TGCGCCAGCAGCTTGATCAGGGGGCTAAGTGAGCAGTTCTTC.

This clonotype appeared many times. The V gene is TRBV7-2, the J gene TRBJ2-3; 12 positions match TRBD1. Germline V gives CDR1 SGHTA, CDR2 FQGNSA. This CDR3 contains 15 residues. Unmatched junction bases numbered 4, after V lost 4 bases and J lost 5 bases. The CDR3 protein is CASSSGTGGRDTQYF. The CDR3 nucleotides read TGTGCCAGCAGCTCCGGGACAGGGGGCCGAGATACGCAGTATTTT. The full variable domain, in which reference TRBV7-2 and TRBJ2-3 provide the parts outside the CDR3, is GAGVSQSPSNKVTEKGKDVELRCDPISGHTALYWYRQSLGQGLEFLIYFQGNSAPDKSGLPSDRFSAERTGGSVSTLTIQRTQQEDSAVYLCASSSGTGGRDTQYFGPGTRLTVL.

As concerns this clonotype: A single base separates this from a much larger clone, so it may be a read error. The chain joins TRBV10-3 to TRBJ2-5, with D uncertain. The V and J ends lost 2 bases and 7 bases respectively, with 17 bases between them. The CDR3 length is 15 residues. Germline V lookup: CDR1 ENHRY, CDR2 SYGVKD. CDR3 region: CAISEGAPTGATQYF. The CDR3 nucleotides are TGTGCCATCAGTGAGGGAGCGCCGACCGGAGCGACCCAGTACTTC.

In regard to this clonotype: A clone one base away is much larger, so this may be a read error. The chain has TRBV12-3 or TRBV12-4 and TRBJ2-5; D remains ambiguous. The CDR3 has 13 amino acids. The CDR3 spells CTSSFTDQETQYF. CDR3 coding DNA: TGTACCAGCAGTTTCACTGACCAAGAGACCCAGTACTTC.

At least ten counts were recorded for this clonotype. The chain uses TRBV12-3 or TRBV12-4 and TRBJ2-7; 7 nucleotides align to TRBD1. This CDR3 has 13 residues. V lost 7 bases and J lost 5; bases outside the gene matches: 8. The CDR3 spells CASTTTGNHEQYF. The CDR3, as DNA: TGTGCCAGCACTACGACAGGGAACCACGAGCAGTACTTC.

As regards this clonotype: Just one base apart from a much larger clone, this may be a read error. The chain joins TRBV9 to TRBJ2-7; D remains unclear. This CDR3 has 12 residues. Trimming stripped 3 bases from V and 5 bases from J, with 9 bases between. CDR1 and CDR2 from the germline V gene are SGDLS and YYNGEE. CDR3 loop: CASSGLSDEQYF. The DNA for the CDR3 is TGTGCCAGCAGCGGACTGAGTGACGAGCAGTACTTC.

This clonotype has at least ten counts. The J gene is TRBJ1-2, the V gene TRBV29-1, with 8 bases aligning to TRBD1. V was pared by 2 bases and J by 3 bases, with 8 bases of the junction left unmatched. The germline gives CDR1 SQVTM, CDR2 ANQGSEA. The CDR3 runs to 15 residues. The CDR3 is CSVELGQGGDYGYTF. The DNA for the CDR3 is TGCAGCGTTGAACTCGGACAGGGAGGGGACTATGGCTACACCTTC.

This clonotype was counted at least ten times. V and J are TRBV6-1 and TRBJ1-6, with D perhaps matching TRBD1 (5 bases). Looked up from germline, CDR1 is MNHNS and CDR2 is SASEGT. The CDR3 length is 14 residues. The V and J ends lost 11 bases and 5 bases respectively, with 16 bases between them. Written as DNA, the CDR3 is TGTGCCTCCCTGGCCCGGGGGGATAATTCACCCCTCCACTTT. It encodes CASLARGDNSPLHF.

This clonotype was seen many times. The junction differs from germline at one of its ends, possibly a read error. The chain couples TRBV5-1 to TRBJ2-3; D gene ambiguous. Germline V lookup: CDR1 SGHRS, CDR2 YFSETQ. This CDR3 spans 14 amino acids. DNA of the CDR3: TGTGCCAGCAGCTTGGTAGGGAGCACAGATACGCAGTATTTT. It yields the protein CASSLVGSTDTQYF.

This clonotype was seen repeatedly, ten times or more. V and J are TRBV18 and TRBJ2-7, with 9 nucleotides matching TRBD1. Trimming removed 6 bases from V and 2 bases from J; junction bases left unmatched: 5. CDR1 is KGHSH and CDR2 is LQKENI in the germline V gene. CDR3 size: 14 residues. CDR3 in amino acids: CASSTDRGAYEQYF. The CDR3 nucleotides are TGTGCCAGCTCCACGGACAGGGGTGCCTACGAGCAGTACTTC.

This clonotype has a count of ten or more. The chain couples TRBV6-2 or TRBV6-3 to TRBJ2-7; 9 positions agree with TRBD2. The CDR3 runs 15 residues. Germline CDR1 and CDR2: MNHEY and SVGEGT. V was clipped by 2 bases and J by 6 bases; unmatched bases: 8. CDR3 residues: CASSYELAGRSEQYF. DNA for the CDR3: TGTGCCAGCAGTTACGAACTAGCGGGCAGAAGCGAGCAGTACTTC.

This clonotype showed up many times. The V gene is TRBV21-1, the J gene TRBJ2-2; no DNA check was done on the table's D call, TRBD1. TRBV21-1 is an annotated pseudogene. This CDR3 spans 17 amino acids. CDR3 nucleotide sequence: TGTGCCAGCAGCAATCCCGGGGGGACGAAGGACACCGGGGAGCTGTTTTTT. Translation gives CASSNPGGTKDTGELFF.

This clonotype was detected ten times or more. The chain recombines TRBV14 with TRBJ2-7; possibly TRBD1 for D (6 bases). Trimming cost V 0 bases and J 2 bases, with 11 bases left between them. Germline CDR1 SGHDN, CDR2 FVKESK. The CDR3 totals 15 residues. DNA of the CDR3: TGTGCCAGCAGCCAAGAGAGGGGGTTAACCTACGAGCAGTACTTC. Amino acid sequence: CASSQERGLTYEQYF.

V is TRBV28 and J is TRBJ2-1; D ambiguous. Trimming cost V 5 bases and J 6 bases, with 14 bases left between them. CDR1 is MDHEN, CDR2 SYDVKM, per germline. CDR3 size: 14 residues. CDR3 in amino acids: CASSPLVLVNEQFF. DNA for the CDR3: TGTGCCAGCAGTCCCCTAGTTCTGGTCAATGAGCAGTTCTTC.

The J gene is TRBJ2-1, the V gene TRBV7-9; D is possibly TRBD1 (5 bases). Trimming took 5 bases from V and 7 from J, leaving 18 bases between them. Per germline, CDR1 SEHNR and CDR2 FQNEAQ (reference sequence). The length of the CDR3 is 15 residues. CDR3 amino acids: CASSPHVRGLNEQFF. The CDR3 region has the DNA TGTGCCAGCAGCCCTCACGTTAGGGGCTTGAATGAGCAGTTCTTC.

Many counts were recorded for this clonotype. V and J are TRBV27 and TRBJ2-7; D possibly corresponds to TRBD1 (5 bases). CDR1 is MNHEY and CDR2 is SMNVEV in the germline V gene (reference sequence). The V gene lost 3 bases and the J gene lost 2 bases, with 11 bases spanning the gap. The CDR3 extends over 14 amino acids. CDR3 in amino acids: CASSFGQGTYEQYF. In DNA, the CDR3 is TGTGCCAGCAGTTTTGGGCAGGGCACCTACGAGCAGTACTTC.

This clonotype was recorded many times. In DNA, the CDR3 is TGTGCCAGCATCCTACGGGGAGGCACTGAAGCTTTCTTT. It yields the protein CASILRGGTEAFF. The rearrangement uses TRBV5-6 and TRBJ1-1; no clear D gene. Germline CDR1 and CDR2: SGHDT and YYEEEE. The germline V and J ends were trimmed by 6 bases and 4 bases, with 13 bases remaining between them. CDR3 length: 13 residues.

This CDR3 is CASSIRPGWDKGTEAFF. The CDR3 DNA reads as TGTGCCAGTAGTATTCGGCCAGGGTGGGACAAGGGCACTGAAGCTTTCTTT. The V gene is TRBV19, the J gene TRBJ1-1; D is possibly TRBD1 (6 bases). CDR1 LNHDA and CDR2 SQIVND come from the germline V gene (reference sequence). V shed 3 bases and J shed 4 bases, with 21 bases lying between them. This CDR3 has 17 residues. The full variable domain, in which reference TRBV19 and TRBJ1-1 provide the parts outside the CDR3, is DGGITQSPKYLFRKEGQNVTLSCEQNLNHDAMYWYRQDPGQGLRLIYYSQIVNDFQKGDIAEGYSVSREKKESFPLTVTSAQKNPTAFYLCASSIRPGWDKGTEAFFGQGTRLTVV.

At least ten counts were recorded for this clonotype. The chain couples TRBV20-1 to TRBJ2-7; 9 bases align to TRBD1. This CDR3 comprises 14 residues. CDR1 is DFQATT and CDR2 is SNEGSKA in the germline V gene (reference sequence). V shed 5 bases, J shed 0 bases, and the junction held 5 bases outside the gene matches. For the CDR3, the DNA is TGCAGTGCTGCCGGGACAGGGAGCTCCTACGAGCAGTACTTC. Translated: CSAAGTGSSYEQYF.

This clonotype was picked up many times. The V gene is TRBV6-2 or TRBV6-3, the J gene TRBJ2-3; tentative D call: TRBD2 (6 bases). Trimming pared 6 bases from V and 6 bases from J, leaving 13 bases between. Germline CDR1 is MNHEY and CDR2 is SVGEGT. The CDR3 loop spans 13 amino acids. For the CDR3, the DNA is TGTGCCAGCAGAGAGACTAGTTCGGATACGCAGTATTTT. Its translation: CASRETSSDTQYF.

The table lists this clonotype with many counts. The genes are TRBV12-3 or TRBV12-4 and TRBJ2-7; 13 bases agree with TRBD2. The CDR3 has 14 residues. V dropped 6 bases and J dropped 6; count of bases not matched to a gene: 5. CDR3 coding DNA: TGTGCCAGCAGCCCACTAGCGGGAGGGCGCGAGCAGTACTTC. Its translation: CASSPLAGGREQYF.

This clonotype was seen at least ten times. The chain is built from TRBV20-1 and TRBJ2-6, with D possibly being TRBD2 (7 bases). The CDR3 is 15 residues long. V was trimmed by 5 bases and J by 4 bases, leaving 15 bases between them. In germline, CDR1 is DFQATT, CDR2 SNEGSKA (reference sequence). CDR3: CSAGRGGFGANVLTF. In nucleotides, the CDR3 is TGCAGTGCTGGAAGGGGGGGTTTCGGGGCCAACGTCCTGACTTTC.

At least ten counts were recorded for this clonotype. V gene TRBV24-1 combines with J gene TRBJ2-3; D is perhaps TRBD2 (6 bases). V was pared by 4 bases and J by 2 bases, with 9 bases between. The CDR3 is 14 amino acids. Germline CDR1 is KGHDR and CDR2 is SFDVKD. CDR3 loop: CATSDRDSTDTQYF. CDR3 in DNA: TGTGCCACCAGTGACCGGGACTCCACAGATACGCAGTATTTT.